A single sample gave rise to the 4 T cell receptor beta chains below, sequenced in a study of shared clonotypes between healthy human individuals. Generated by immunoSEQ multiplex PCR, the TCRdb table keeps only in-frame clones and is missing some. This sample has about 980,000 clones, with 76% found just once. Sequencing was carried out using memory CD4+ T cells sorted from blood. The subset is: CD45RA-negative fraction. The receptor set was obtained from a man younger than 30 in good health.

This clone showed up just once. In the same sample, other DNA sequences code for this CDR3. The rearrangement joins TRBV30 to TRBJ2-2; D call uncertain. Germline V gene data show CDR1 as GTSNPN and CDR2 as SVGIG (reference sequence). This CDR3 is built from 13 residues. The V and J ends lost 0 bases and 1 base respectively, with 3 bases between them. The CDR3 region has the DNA TGTGCCTGGAGTGTAAGGAACACCGGGGAGCTGTTTTTT. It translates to CAWSVRNTGELFF. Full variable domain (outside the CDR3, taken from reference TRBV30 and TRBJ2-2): SQTIHQWPATLVQPVGSPLSLECTVEGTSNPNLYWYRQAAGRGLQLLFYSVGIGQISSEVPQNLSASRPQDRQFILSSKKLLLSDSGFYLCAWSVRNTGELFFGEGSRLTVL.

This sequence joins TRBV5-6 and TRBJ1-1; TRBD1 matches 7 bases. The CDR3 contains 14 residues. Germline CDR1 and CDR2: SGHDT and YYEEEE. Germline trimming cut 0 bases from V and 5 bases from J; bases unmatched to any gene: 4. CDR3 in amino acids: CASSLEGARTEAFF. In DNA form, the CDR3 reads TGTGCCAGCAGCTTGGAGGGGGCGCGGACTGAAGCTTTCTTT.

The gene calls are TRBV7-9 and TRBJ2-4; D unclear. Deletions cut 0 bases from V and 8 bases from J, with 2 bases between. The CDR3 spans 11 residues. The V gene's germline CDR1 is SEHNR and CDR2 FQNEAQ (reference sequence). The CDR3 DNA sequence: TGTGCCAGCAGCTTAGCGGACATTCAGTACTTC. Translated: CASSLADIQYF.

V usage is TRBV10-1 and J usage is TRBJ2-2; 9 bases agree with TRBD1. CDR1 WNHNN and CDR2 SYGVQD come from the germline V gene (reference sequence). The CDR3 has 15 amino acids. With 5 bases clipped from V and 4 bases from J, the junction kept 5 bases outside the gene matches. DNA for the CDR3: TGCGCCAGCAGTCCTCTGACAGGGGGCACCGGGGAGCTGTTTTTT. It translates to CASSPLTGGTGELFF.